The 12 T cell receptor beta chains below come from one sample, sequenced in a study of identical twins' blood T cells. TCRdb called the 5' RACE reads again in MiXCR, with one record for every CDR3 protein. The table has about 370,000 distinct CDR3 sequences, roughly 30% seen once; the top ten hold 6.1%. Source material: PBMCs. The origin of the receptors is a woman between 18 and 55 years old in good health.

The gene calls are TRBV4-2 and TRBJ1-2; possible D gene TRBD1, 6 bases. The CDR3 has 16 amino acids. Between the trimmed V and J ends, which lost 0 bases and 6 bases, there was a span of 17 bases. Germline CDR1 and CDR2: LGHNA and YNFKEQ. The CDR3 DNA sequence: TGTGCCAGCAGCCAAGACTCATTACTGAGGGGGGATGGCTACACCTTC. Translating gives CASSQDSLLRGDGYTF.

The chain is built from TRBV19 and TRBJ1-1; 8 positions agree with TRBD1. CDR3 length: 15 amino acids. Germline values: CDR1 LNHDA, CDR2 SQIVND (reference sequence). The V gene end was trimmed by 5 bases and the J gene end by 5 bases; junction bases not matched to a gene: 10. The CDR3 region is CASSASGQGNTEAFF. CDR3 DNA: TGTGCCAGTAGTGCCAGCGGACAGGGTAATACTGAAGCTTTCTTT.

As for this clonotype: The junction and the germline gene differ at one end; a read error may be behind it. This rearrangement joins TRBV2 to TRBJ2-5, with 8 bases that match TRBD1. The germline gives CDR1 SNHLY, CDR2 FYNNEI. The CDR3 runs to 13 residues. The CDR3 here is CASRDRGSETQYF. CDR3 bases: TGTGCCAGCCGTGACAGGGGAAGCGAGACCCAGTACTTC.

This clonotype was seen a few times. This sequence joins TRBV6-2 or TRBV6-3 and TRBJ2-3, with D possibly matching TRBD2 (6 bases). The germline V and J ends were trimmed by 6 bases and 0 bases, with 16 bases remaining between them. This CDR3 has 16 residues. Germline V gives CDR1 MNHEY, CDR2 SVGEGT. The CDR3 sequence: CASRRKLARSTDTQYF. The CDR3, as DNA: TGTGCCAGCAGACGGAAGCTAGCGCGGAGCACAGATACGCAGTATTTT.

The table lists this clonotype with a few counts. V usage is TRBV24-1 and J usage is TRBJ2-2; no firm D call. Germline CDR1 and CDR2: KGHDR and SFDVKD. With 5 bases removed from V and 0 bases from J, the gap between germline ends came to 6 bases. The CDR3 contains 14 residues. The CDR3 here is CATSAVPNTGELFF. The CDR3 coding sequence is TGTGCCACCAGTGCGGTCCCGAACACCGGGGAGCTGTTTTTT.

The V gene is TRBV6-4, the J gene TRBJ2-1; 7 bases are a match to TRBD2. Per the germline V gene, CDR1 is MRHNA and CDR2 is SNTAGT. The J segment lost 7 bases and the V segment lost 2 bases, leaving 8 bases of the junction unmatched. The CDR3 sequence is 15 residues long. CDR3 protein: CASSDVMGGVNEQFF. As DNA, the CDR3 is TGTGCCAGCAGTGACGTCATGGGGGGGGTAAATGAGCAGTTCTTC.

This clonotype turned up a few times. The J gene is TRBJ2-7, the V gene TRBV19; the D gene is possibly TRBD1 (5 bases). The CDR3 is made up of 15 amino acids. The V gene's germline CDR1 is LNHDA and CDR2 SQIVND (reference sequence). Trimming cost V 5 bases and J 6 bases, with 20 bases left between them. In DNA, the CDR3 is TGTGCCAGTAGTGGTGTGTCAGCAGGGCTCTCCGAGCAGTACTTC. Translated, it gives CASSGVSAGLSEQYF.

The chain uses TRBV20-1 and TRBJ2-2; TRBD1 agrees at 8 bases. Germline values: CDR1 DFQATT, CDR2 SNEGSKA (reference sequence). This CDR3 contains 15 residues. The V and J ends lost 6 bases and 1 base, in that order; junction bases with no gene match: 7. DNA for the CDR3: TGCAGTGCCCTGCGACAGGGGAAGAACACCGGGGAGCTGTTTTTT. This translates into CSALRQGKNTGELFF.

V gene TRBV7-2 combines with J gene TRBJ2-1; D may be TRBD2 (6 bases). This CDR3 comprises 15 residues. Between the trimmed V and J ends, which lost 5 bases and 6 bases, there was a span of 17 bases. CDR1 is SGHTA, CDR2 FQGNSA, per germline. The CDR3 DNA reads TGTGCCAGCAGCCGGCGGGATGTGGGGCCCAATGAGCAGTTCTTC. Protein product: CASSRRDVGPNEQFF.

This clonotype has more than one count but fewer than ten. The CDR3 loop is CAISADRDTEAFF. The CDR3 DNA is TGTGCCATCAGTGCTGACAGGGACACTGAAGCTTTCTTT. The chain is built from TRBV10-3 and TRBJ1-1, with 7 bases identical to TRBD1. This CDR3 contains 13 residues. The V segment lost 4 bases and the J segment 3 bases; nucleotides outside the gene matches: 2. Germline assignment: CDR1 ENHRY and CDR2 SYGVKD.

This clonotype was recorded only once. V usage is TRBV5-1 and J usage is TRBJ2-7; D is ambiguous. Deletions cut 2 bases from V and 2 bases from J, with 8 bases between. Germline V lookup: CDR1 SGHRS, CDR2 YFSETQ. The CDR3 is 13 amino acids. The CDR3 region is CASSLPPAYEQYF. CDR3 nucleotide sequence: TGCGCCAGCAGCTTACCTCCTGCCTACGAGCAGTACTTC. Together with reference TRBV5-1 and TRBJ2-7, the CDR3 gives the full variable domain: KAGVTQTPRYLIKTRGQQVTLSCSPISGHRSVSWYQQTPGQGLQFLFEYFSETQRNKGNFPGRFSGRQFSNSRSEMNVSTLELGDSALYLCASSLPPAYEQYFGPGTRLTVT.

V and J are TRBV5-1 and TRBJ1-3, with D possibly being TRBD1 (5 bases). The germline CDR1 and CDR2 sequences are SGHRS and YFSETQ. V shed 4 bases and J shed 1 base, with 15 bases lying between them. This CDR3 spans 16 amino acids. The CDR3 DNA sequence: TGCGCCAGCAGCCCCTGGGACGGCCGATCTGGAAACACCATATATTTT. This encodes CASSPWDGRSGNTIYF.